This T cell receptor beta chain was captured in a study of CD8 T cells in ankylosing spondylitis. Notes on the study in general: Characteristic of ankylosing spondylitis blood, it appeared, was a TCR beta motif comprising roughly 8 highly homologous variants.

Trimming pared 0 bases from V and 6 bases from J, leaving 8 bases between. This CDR3 has 13 amino acids. This clonotype was detected only a few times. Its antigen remains unidentified. TCRdb reprocessed the 5' RACE reads via MiXCR and lists one record per CDR3 protein. The sample lists approximately 150,000 distinct CDR3 sequences, roughly 44% seen once, with roughly 15% in the top ten. This chain uses TRBV12-3 or TRBV12-4 with TRBJ1-1, with no clear D. Sequencing was carried out using synovial fluid, either unsorted or a sorted T cell fraction (not recorded which). The receptor comes from a male donor with ankylosing spondylitis. For the CDR3, the DNA is TGTGCCAGCAGTTTAGCGTGGGGAGCTGAAGCTTTCTTT. This gives the protein CASSLAWGAEAFF.